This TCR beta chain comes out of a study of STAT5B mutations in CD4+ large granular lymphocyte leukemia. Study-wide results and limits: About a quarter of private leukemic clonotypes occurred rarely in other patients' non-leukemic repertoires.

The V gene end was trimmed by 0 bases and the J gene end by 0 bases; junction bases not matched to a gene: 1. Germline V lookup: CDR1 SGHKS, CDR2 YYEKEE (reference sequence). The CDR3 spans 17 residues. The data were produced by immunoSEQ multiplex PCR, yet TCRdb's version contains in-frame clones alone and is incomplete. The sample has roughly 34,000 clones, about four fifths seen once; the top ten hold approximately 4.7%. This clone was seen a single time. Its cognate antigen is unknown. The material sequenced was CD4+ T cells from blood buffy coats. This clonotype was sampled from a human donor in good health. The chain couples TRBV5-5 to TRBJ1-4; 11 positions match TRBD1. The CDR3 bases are TGTGCCAGCAGCTTGGGGACAGGGGGCTCAACTAATGAAAAACTGTTTTTT. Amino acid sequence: CASSLGTGGSTNEKLFF.